This T cell receptor (beta chain) was profiled in a study of molecular identifiers for immune sequencing clone quantification (dated by TCRdb to 2016 to 2019). Background on the whole study: For a replicate experiment, the RNA from either about 20,000 or 100,000 naive CD8 T cells was divided into five aliquots, and four of those aliquots went on to sequencing. This methods study benchmarked molecular-identifier clustering-based TCR repertoire sequencing (MIDCIRS) and TCR RNA copy counting, using CD8 T cells to do so. Broader findings and caveats from the paper: In CMV-specific effector cells, clones with more than 20 RNA copies accounted for over 98% of molecules, whereas in naive cells such clones accounted for under 1%. When barcode sub-clustering was omitted, TCR diversity was inflated by chimeric consensus sequences, with chimeras reaching as high as 47%. Around 2.8 recovered TCR RNA copies per cell were obtained by modeling, versus about ten by digital PCR, implying a capture efficiency of around 28%. Highly expanded clone sizes could be underestimated if identical TCR molecules share a barcode. Spiked-in Jurkat TCR RNA equal to a single cell's worth was reported to be detectable even within 1,100,000 naive CD8 T cells. The naive libraries included spiked-in Jurkat TCR RNA (approximately ten copies' worth), and this RNA is not part of the donor repertoire.

Libraries of naive CD8 T cells were built from approximately 20,000 to 1,000,000 sorted cells, with 10%, 30% or 50% of the purified RNA used. Naive CD8 T cells were FACS-sorted as CD8+CD4-CCR7+CD45RA+ on a BD FACSAria II into RLT Plus buffer. Under 11 TCR copies' worth of Jurkat RNA were spiked into roughly 17,000-1,100,000 naive CD8 T cell samples to test detection sensitivity. Enrichment of CD8 T cells was done with RosetteSep CD8+ T Cell Enrichment Cocktail plus Ficoll-Paque, and ACK red cell lysis came afterward. The library relied on PCR. Sequencing used a NextSeq 500. Preparation of bulk TCR libraries followed a previously described approach, with the TCR primers listed in Table S5. The Qiagen AllPrep DNA/RNA kit was used to purify total RNA. Before analysis, reads from multiple sequencing runs of the same library were pooled. Concerning the study's data processing: Only reads with exact TCR constant sequence were kept, trimmed to 150 nt, and grouped by their 12-nt molecular barcodes. Within each barcode group, reads were sub-clustered at a 15% Levenshtein threshold, and quality-weighted consensus sequences were built per RNA molecule. Non-functional sequences were discarded, and so were lower-count sequences lying one edit away from another sequence. Based on a fit of two negative binomial distributions, barcode sub-clusters having less than 20% of the maximum read count were discarded. Through fastp at Q25 and MiXCR, TCRdb rebuilt clones from the public reads, retaining in-frame beta chains. All rows with the same CDR3 protein become a single entry with the most common DNA and genes. The V and J calls and clone size come from TCRdb's table, not from the authors' own analysis. This sample gives roughly 100,000 distinct CDR3 sequences in total; 30% to 35% of them show up just once. The top ten clones comprise roughly 9.7% of the sample.

CDR1 SQVTM and CDR2 ANQGSEA are derived from the germline V gene. V gives up 3 bases and J gives up 2 bases, and the segment between their germline ends measures 14 bases. Counted from cysteine to phenylalanine, this CDR3 has 14 amino acids. The kept DNA is CDR3 alone, 42 bases in frame from the first base. To note about this clonotype: Its antigen target is currently unknown. One base away there is no much larger clone; base qualities are not given.

The chain links TRBV29-1 with TRBJ2-7; the D element could tentatively be TRBD1 or TRBD2, as 5 bases agree for each. The sequence was collected from a human donor in good health. Some libraries in this study had Jurkat cell RNA spiked in. The source material was naive CD8+ T cells from blood, with Jurkat cell RNA spiked in. The cell subset or site tag for this specimen amounts to: FACS-sorted CD8+CD4-CCR7+CD45RA+ naive T cells. The CDR3 reads as follows: CSVEFRDGTYEQYF. The nucleotide sequence is TGCAGCGTTGAGTTCCGGGACGGCACCTACGAGCAGTACTTC.